Listed below are T cell receptor beta chains from one sample, sequenced in a study of blood T cell repertoires in COVID-19. Here immunoSEQ multiplex PCR was the method, and the copy in TCRdb shows in-frame clones only, minus some. The sample contains 300,000 to 450,000 clones, around nine tenths of which appear only once. Sample: PBMCs or T cells enriched from blood (not recorded which). Receptors originate from a woman aged 30 to 39 who had been exposed to COVID-19. CDR3s include the opening cysteine and the closing phenylalanine or tryptophan.

v_gene	j_gene	CDR3aa
TRBV4-2	TRBJ1-1	CASSQEGRGLGVNTEAFF
TRBV2	TRBJ1-2	CASLDRGRSGYTF
TRBV2	TRBJ1-4	CASSEIWGISGQGDEKLFF
TRBV2	TRBJ1-6	CASIRGYNSPLHF
TRBV15	TRBJ1-4	CATSRPQGTANEKLFF
TRBV5-6	TRBJ1-5	CASSLGTGRYYSNQPQHF
TRBV7-9	TRBJ2-1	CASSPMAGGLHNEQFF
TRBV19	TRBJ2-3	CASNSRADTQYF
TRBV27	TRBJ1-5	CASSSKTSGTGGTQPQHF
TRBV10-1	TRBJ2-7	CASSESWDRKEQYF
TRBV19	TRBJ2-6	CASSSQGSGANVLTF
TRBV5-1	TRBJ1-1	CASSQPSDRKAFF
TRBV6-1	TRBJ2-1	CASSDWGAGGPNEQFF
TRBV19	TRBJ2-7	CASSIGQADLSEQYF
TRBV28	TRBJ2-1	CASSFSRRERSNEQFF
TRBV9	TRBJ2-3	CASSPLAGATDTQYF
TRBV10-3	TRBJ2-2	CAISGDRAPGELFF
TRBV27	TRBJ2-7	CASSWGNRGNEQYF
TRBV5-1	TRBJ2-7	CASSRGQGSYEQYF
TRBV2	TRBJ2-1	CASSASGSYNEQFF
TRBV6-5	TRBJ2-7	CASSSTGQGVVYEQYF
TRBV7-9	TRBJ1-2	CASSLALTISYGYTF
TRBV13	TRBJ2-7	CASSLEPGLVVYEQYF
TRBV30	TRBJ2-3	CAWSVPGVPDTQYF
TRBV4-2	TRBJ2-2	CASSHGTGGTGELFF
TRBV28	TRBJ2-7	CASTPLGGEQYF
TRBV18	TRBJ1-1	CASSLRTGENTEAFF
TRBV5-1	TRBJ2-5	CASSLGRAQETQYF
TRBV5-1	TRBJ1-2	CASSPGTGDYGYTF